There are a few counts of the clone carrying this TCR beta chain. What it binds is unknown. Germline values: CDR1 SGHVS, CDR2 FQNEAQ. This CDR3 is built from 17 residues. V was shortened by 5 bases and J by 6 bases, with 20 bases between the two germline ends. If patients had autoimmune disease history or systemic immunosuppression, they were excluded. TCRdb's table, derived via immunoSEQ multiplex PCR, lists solely in-frame clones and lacks some. The table includes around 80,000 clones, 85% to 90% detected once. This sample stems from a study of OX40 agonist ivuxolimab in advanced cancers. General study points: Some patients without response likewise showed low normalized clonal expansion.

Sequenced material: CD4+ or CD8+ T cells sorted from blood, taken in a trial of the OX40 agonist ivuxolimab. The TCR originated in an adult with an advanced solid tumor such as melanoma, head and neck, liver or kidney cancer. The gene calls are TRBV7-8 and TRBJ1-6, with D possibly TRBD1 on 6 matching bases. This CDR3 is CASSTLQGVGFNSPLHF. The CDR3 DNA sequence: TGTGCCAGCAGCACCTTACAGGGAGTGGGCTTTAATTCACCCCTCCACTTT.